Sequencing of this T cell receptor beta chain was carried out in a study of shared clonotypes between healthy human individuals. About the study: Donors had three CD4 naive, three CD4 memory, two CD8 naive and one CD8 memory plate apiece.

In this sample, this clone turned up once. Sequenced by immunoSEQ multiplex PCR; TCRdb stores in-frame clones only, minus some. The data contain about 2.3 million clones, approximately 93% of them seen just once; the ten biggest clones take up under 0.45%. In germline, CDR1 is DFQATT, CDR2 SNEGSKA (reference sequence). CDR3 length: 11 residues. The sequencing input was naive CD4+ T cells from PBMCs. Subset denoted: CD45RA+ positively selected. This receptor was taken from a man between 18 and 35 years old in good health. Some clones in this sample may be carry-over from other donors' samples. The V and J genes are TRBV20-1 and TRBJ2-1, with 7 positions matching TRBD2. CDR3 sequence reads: CSGGRSNEQFF. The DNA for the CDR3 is TGCAGCGGGGGGAGGTCCAATGAGCAGTTCTTC.